This TCR beta chain was documented in a study of blood T cell repertoires in COVID-19. Overall study context: The United States, Italy and Spain provided the acute and convalescent COVID-19 samples. T cells, B-cell-depleted T cells, or PBMCs provided the cDNA or gDNA that served as material.

J was trimmed by 2 bases and V by 4 bases; bases with no gene match: 9. This CDR3 has 18 amino acids. Germline-derived CDR1 and CDR2 are KGHDR and SFDVKD. Original analysis: Estimation of nucleated cell counts was performed using reference gene primer amplification. Sequencing was performed with immunoSEQ multiplex PCR; in TCRdb, only in-frame clones are kept and a portion is missing. The V and J calls and clone size come from that table; D and trimming were worked out from the DNA. The sample lists approximately 22,000 clones, 91% occurring once. Sequencing was performed on peripheral blood. The chain couples TRBV24-1 to TRBJ1-6; TRBD1 agrees at 8 bases. The source of this sequence is a woman aged 70 to 79 with active COVID-19. CDR3: CATSDLTGESAYNSPLHF. The CDR3 region has the DNA TGTGCCACCAGTGACCTGACAGGGGAGAGTGCCTATAATTCACCCCTCCACTTT.